The T cell receptor beta chain described here comes from a study of CD8 T cells in Susac syndrome. With random hexamers, 0.5 to 1 ug RNA was reverse transcribed. An immunoSEQ multiplex PCR generated amplified TCR beta CDR3 products spanning 54 Vbeta and 13 Jbeta. MiXCR, applied by TCRdb to the immunoSEQ multiplex PCR reads, yields one record per CDR3 protein. The sample includes some 120,000 distinct CDR3 sequences, 85% to 95% of them seen just once. The germline CDR1 and CDR2 sequences are SGHTA and FQGNSA. Trimming cost V 3 bases and J 4 bases; bases outside gene matches: 8. The length of the CDR3 is 15 residues. CD8+ and CD4+ T cells from blood underwent TCR beta sequencing. The controls, all healthy donors, were matched for age and sex. TEMRA cells underwent FACS enrichment and CD8+ and CD4+ T cells underwent negative isolation.

The genes are TRBV7-2 and TRBJ1-1, with 7 bases identical to TRBD1. Sequenced input: CD8+ T cells from PBMCs. This TCR was recovered from a human donor in good health. The chain's CDR3 is CASSFPGGAATEAFF. CDR3 DNA: TGTGCCAGCAGCTTTCCAGGGGGGGCCGCCACTGAAGCTTTCTTT.